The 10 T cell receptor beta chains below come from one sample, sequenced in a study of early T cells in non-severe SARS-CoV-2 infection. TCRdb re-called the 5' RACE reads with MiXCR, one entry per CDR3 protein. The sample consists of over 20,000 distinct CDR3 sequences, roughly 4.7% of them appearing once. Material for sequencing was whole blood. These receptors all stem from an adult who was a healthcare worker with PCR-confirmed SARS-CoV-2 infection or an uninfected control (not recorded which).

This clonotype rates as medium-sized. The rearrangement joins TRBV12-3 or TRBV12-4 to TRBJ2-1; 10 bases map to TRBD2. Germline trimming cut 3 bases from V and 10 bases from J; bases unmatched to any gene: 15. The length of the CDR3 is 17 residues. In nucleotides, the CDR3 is TGTGCCAGCAGTTTTCCGATACTAGCGGGGATTCAGGGAGAGCAGTTCTTC. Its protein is CASSFPILAGIQGEQFF.

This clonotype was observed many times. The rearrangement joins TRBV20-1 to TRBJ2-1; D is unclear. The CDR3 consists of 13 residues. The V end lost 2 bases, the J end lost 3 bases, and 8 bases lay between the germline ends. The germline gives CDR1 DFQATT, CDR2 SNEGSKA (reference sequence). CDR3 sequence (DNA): TGCAGTGCTAGACCGACTGTCTACAATGAGCAGTTCTTC. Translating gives CSARPTVYNEQFF.

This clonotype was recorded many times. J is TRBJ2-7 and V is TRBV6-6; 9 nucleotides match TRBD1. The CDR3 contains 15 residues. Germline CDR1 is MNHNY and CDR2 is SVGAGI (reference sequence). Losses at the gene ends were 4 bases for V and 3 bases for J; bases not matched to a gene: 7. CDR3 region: CASSFRPGQGYEQYF. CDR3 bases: TGTGCCAGCAGTTTCCGTCCGGGACAGGGCTACGAGCAGTACTTC.

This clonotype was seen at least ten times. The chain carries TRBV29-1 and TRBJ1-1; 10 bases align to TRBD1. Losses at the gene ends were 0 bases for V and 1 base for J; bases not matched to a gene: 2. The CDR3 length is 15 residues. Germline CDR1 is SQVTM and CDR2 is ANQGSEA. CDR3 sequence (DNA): TGCAGCGTTGAAGAGGGACAGGGGAGGAACACTGAAGCTTTCTTT. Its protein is CSVEEGQGRNTEAFF.

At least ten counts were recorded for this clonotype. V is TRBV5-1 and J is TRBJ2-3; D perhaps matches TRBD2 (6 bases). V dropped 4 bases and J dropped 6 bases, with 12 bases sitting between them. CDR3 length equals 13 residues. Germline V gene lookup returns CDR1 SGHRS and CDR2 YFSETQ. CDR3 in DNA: TGCGCCAGCAGCCCTGCCCGGGGGGATACGCAGTATTTT. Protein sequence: CASSPARGDTQYF. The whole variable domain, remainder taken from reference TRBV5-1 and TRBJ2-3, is KAGVTQTPRYLIKTRGQQVTLSCSPISGHRSVSWYQQTPGQGLQFLFEYFSETQRNKGNFPGRFSGRQFSNSRSEMNVSTLELGDSALYLCASSPARGDTQYFGPGTRLTVL.

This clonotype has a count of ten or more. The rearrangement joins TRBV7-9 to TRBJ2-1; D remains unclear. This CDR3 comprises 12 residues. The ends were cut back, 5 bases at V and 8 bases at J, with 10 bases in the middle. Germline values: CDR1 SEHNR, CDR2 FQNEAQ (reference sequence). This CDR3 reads CASSPLLDEQFF. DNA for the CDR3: TGTGCCAGCAGCCCCCTCCTAGATGAGCAGTTCTTC.

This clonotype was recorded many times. CDR3 residues: CAWSTGQGGSPLHF. The CDR3 bases are TGTGCCTGGAGTACTGGACAGGGAGGGTCACCCCTCCACTTT. V usage is TRBV30 and J usage is TRBJ1-6, with 8 bases identical to TRBD1. CDR3 length: 14 residues. Trimming removed 2 bases from V and 10 bases from J; junction bases left unmatched: 7. From germline, CDR1 is GTSNPN and CDR2 SVGIG (reference sequence).

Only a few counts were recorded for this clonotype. The CDR3 DNA is TGTGCCAGCAGCTTAGCGGGGGGGACCCCTACCCAGTACTTC. Its protein is CASSLAGGTPTQYF. The chain uses TRBV13 and TRBJ2-5; 8 bases align to TRBD2. Germline V gives CDR1 PRHDT, CDR2 FYEKMQ (reference sequence). This CDR3 contains 14 residues. Trimming at V came to 1 base and at J to 8 bases, leaving 6 bases not matched to a gene.

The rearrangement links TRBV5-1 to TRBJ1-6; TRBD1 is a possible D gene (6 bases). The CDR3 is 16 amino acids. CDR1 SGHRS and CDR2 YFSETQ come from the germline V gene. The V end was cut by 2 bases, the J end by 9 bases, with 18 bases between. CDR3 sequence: CASSLGLAGDGSPLHF. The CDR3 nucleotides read TGCGCCAGCAGCTTAGGACTCGCAGGGGATGGTTCACCCCTCCACTTT.

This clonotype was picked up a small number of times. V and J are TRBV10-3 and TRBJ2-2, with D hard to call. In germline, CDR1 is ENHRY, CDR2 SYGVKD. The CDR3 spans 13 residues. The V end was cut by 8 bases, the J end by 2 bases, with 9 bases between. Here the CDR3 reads CAIGQANTGELFF. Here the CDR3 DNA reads TGTGCCATCGGGCAGGCTAACACCGGGGAGCTGTTTTTT.